The present entry profiles one T cell receptor (beta chain) with its context. Deletions cut 3 bases from V and 3 bases from J, with 10 bases between. The CDR3 consists of 14 residues. Germline V gene sequence: CDR1 SEHNR, CDR2 FQNEAQ (reference sequence). The source of the sample is a study of T cell clones after liver transplantation. The wider study: Blood was drawn pre-transplant, before withdrawal, and after full or failed withdrawal.

Sorting of unstimulated PBMCs yielded separate CD3+CD4+ and CD3+CD8+ fractions. The repertoire was sequenced with immunoSEQ multiplex PCR; TCRdb's copy has only in-frame clones and lacks some. The sample includes around 97,000 clones, around 84% of them seen just once. This chain connects TRBV7-9 to TRBJ2-3; no reliable D call. Material: CD4+ T cells from blood, obtained 47 months after liver transplant. The origin of this receptor is a human patient who received a liver transplant. The T cells may come from the graft donor. CDR3 sequence (DNA): TGTGCCAGCAGCTTCGACGGACCGACAGATACGCAGTATTTT. It specifies CASSFDGPTDTQYF.